This passage covers 29 T cell receptor beta chains from one sample sequenced in a study of T cell therapy after organ transplantation (dated by TCRdb to about 2019). Their antigens remain unidentified. The intended sense of this specimen's time point label: 20-29 weeks after completion of therapy. Library preparation was by the immunoSEQ multiplex PCR assay. As stored in TCRdb, this immuneACCESS dataset retains in-frame rearrangements with V and J assigned. A fraction of the clones does not appear; measured against another copy, unresolved V genes explain less than half of the discrepancy, and the remainder lacks a known reason. In this sample the table shows roughly 15,000 clones, around 86% of which occur a single time. Of the sample, 30% to 35% is held by the ten largest clones. This material consisted of CD8+ T cells from blood, taken after autologous CMV-specific T cell therapy. These receptors all stem from a human patient who had received a solid organ transplant and had CMV disease. The graft donor may be the source of some T cells after a transplant.

The chain is built from TRBV11-2 and TRBJ2-2, with D uncertain. CDR1 and CDR2 (germline): SGHAT, FQNNGV. The CDR3 runs 12 residues. Trimming stripped 1 base from V and 5 bases from J, with 2 bases between. The CDR3 loop is CASSLVTGELFF. In DNA, the CDR3 is TGTGCCAGCAGCTTAGTGACCGGGGAGCTGTTTTTT.

In DNA form, the CDR3 reads TGTGCCAGCAGTTACTCTGGGTCAGATACCAACTATGGCTACACCTTC. It translates to CASSYSGSDTNYGYTF. The V gene is TRBV6-5, the J gene TRBJ1-2, with D unresolved. From germline, CDR1 is MNHEY and CDR2 SVGAGI. The CDR3 loop spans 16 amino acids. Trimming took off 0 bases at V and 2 bases at J, with 13 bases between the two ends.

The chain is built from TRBV6-6 and TRBJ1-1, with 7 nucleotides matching TRBD1. V gave up 3 bases and J gave up 6 bases; unmatched junction bases: 7. The germline gives CDR1 MNHNY, CDR2 SVGAGI (reference sequence). The CDR3 is 14 residues long. The CDR3 sequence: CASSYGQGGSEAFF. DNA for the CDR3: TGTGCCAGCAGTTATGGGCAGGGGGGGTCTGAAGCTTTCTTT.

The chain employs TRBV5-8 and TRBJ2-5; 12 bases are a match to TRBD2. The length of the CDR3 is 15 residues. CDR1 is SGHTS and CDR2 is YDEGEE in the germline V gene. The ends lost 0 bases at V and 4 bases at J; junction bases unmatched: 1. CDR3 amino acids: CASSLGGLAGETQYF. In DNA form, the CDR3 reads TGTGCCAGCAGCTTGGGGGGACTAGCGGGAGAGACCCAGTACTTC. The variable domain in full, completed from reference TRBV5-8 and TRBJ2-5, reads EAGVTQSPTHLIKTRGQQATLRCSPISGHTSVYWYQQALGLGLQFLLWYDEGEERNRGNFPPRFSGRQFPNYSSELNVNALELEDSALYLCASSLGGLAGETQYFGPGTRLLVL.

The J gene is TRBJ1-5, the V gene TRBV30; 8 bases fit TRBD1. Looked up from germline, CDR1 is GTSNPN and CDR2 is SVGIG (reference sequence). This CDR3 contains 14 residues. Germline trimming cut 0 bases from V and 8 bases from J; bases unmatched to any gene: 6. CDR3: CAWSVGQGGKPQHF. Written as DNA, the CDR3 is TGTGCCTGGAGTGTCGGACAGGGCGGTAAGCCCCAGCATTTT.

The rearrangement uses TRBV7-9 and TRBJ2-5; D not certain. The V gene lost 4 bases and the J gene lost 1 base, with 7 bases spanning the gap. The CDR3 sequence is 13 residues long. From germline, CDR1 is SEHNR and CDR2 FQNEAQ (reference sequence). CDR3 sequence: CASSSPLQETQYF. In DNA, the CDR3 is TGTGCCAGCAGCTCACCCCTCCAAGAGACCCAGTACTTC. Full variable domain (missing parts from reference TRBV7-9 and TRBJ2-5): DTGVSQNPRHKITKRGQNVTFRCDPISEHNRLYWYRQTLGQGPEFLTYFQNEAQLEKSRLLSDRFSAERPKGSFSTLEIQRTEQGDSAMYLCASSSPLQETQYFGPGTRLLVL.

The chain combines TRBV2 with TRBJ1-1, with TRBD1 matching 8 bases. The CDR3 is 15 amino acids. Germline loops: CDR1 SNHLY, CDR2 FYNNEI. V shed 6 bases, J shed 4 bases, and the junction held 10 bases outside the gene matches. For the CDR3, the DNA is TGTGCCAGCAGCCCAACCGGGACAGGCATCACTGAAGCTTTCTTT. It translates to CASSPTGTGITEAFF.

In the case of this clone: Germline and junction disagree at one end, which may indicate a read error. CDR3 in amino acids: CATSGSEPNYGYTF. DNA for the CDR3: TGTGCCACTAGTGGCTCGGAACCTAACTATGGCTACACCTTC. The V and J genes are TRBV19 and TRBJ1-2, with D unclear. Per the germline V gene, CDR1 is LNHDA and CDR2 is SQIVND (reference sequence). The CDR3 has 14 amino acids.

V and J are TRBV15 and TRBJ1-2; possible D gene TRBD1, 5 bases. Germline V CDR1 and CDR2: LNHNV, YYDKDF (reference sequence). Trimming removed 0 bases from V and 7 bases from J, with 18 bases in between. This CDR3 has 16 amino acids. The CDR3 protein is CATSRDWGGQGSGYTF. The CDR3 nucleotides are TGTGCCACCAGCAGAGATTGGGGGGGTCAGGGCTCTGGCTACACCTTC.

This chain uses TRBV11-2 with TRBJ2-7; a weak D match, TRBD2 (5 bases). This CDR3 is built from 14 residues. V dropped 1 base and J dropped 0 bases, with 7 bases sitting between them. The germline CDR1 and CDR2 sequences are SGHAT and FQNNGV. DNA for the CDR3: TGTGCCAGCAGCTTAGTAGGAGGCTCCTACGAGCAGTACTTC. Protein: CASSLVGGSYEQYF. The entire variable domain, with the rest obtained from reference TRBV11-2 and TRBJ2-7, is as follows: EAGVAQSPRYKIIEKRQSVAFWCNPISGHATLYWYQQILGQGPKLLIQFQNNGVVDDSQLPKDRFSAERLKGVDSTLKIQPAKLEDSAVYLCASSLVGGSYEQYFGPGTRLTVT.

This clone was counted between two and nine times. The gene calls are TRBV6-5 and TRBJ2-1, with D hard to call. Germline V gives CDR1 MNHEY, CDR2 SVGAGI. CDR3 length: 16 amino acids. V was pared by 0 bases and J by 0 bases, with 9 bases between. For the CDR3, the DNA is TGTGCCAGCAGTTACTCGGTGAGAGGCTCCTACAATGAGCAGTTCTTC. Protein sequence: CASSYSVRGSYNEQFF.

The chain employs TRBV2 and TRBJ2-7, with D perhaps matching TRBD2 (5 bases). Germline CDR1 and CDR2: SNHLY and FYNNEI. The CDR3 has 15 amino acids. V shed 3 bases and J shed 0 bases, with 12 bases lying between them. CDR3 DNA: TGTGCCAGCAGTGACGAACCTCGGGGCTCCTACGAGCAGTACTTC. Residues: CASSDEPRGSYEQYF.

This chain joins TRBV11-1 and TRBJ2-5; D is perhaps TRBD2 (6 bases). The end of the DNA is better explained by TRBJ2-7, so the J call may be wrong. In germline, CDR1 is SGHAT, CDR2 FQDESV (reference sequence). The CDR3 is 14 residues long. CDR3 protein: CASSYGGEGYEQYF. In DNA form, the CDR3 reads TGTGCCAGCAGCTACGGAGGGGAAGGTTACGAGCAGTACTTC.

The V call is TRBV15, the J call TRBJ1-5; D not resolved. This CDR3 comprises 15 residues. The germline gives CDR1 LNHNV, CDR2 YYDKDF (reference sequence). V shed 5 bases and J shed 4 bases, with 15 bases lying between them. The CDR3 DNA is TGTGCCACCAGCCCCCGGCCCTTGCAGAATCAGCCCCAGCATTTT. Protein product: CATSPRPLQNQPQHF.

The CDR3 sequence: CASSEGTGAGELFF. The CDR3 nucleotides read TGTGCCAGCAGTGAAGGGACAGGGGCCGGGGAGCTGTTTTTT. The V gene is TRBV6-1, the J gene TRBJ2-2, with 9 bases lining up with TRBD1. V dropped 1 base and J dropped 6; count of bases not matched to a gene: 0. This CDR3 contains 14 residues. CDR1 and CDR2 from the germline V gene are MNHNS and SASEGT.

The chain combines TRBV28 with TRBJ2-1; possibly TRBD2 for D (7 bases). Germline-derived CDR1 and CDR2 are MDHEN and SYDVKM. There are 17 residues in the CDR3. V shed 3 bases and J shed 2 bases, with 17 bases lying between them. CDR3 in amino acids: CASSFGVVRGPYNEQFF. In DNA form, the CDR3 reads TGTGCCAGCAGTTTTGGGGTGGTGCGGGGGCCCTACAATGAGCAGTTCTTC.

The chain employs TRBV6-5 and TRBJ1-1; D call uncertain. Trimming removed 2 bases at V and 8 bases at J, with 12 bases between. The CDR3 sequence is 13 residues long. CDR1 is MNHEY, CDR2 SVGAGI, per germline. The CDR3: CASSYGPFREAFF. The CDR3 DNA is TGTGCCAGCAGTTACGGTCCTTTTAGGGAAGCTTTCTTT.

The chain links TRBV10-2 to TRBJ2-3; 11 bases map to TRBD1. This CDR3 region has 15 residues. CDR1 and CDR2 from the germline V gene are WSHSY and SAAADI. The V and J ends lost 6 bases and 5 bases, in that order; junction bases with no gene match: 7. The CDR3 protein is CASRSGTGGLDTQYF. The CDR3 DNA reads TGCGCCAGCAGGTCCGGGACAGGGGGTTTAGATACGCAGTATTTT.

V and J are TRBV5-8 and TRBJ2-2; D perhaps matches TRBD1 (5 bases). The CDR3 runs 16 residues. V lost 4 bases and J 5 bases, leaving 18 bases between the germline ends. Germline V gene data show CDR1 as SGHTS and CDR2 as YDEGEE. Here the CDR3 reads CASSQLTAWGTGELFF. CDR3 DNA: TGTGCCAGCAGCCAACTGACAGCTTGGGGTACCGGGGAGCTGTTTTTT.

A few counts support this clone. The gene calls are TRBV30 and TRBJ2-1; maybe TRBD2 (5 bases). CDR3 length equals 14 residues. CDR1 and CDR2 (germline): GTSNPN, SVGIG (reference sequence). The germline V and J ends were trimmed by 3 bases and 5 bases, with 14 bases remaining between them. The CDR3 loop is CAWSAQFGNNEQFF. The CDR3 region has the DNA TGTGCCTGGAGCGCCCAATTCGGGAACAATGAGCAGTTCTTC.

This chain's CDR3 is CSVERGPGYEQYF. As DNA, the CDR3 is TGCAGCGTTGAGCGCGGTCCGGGCTACGAGCAGTACTTC. The chain employs TRBV29-1 and TRBJ2-7, with D hard to call. V lost 3 bases to trimming and J lost 3 bases, with 12 bases between them. CDR3 length equals 13 residues. The germline V gene encodes CDR1 SQVTM and CDR2 ANQGSEA.

This clone was recorded once. J is TRBJ1-2 and V is TRBV15; TRBD1 is a possible D gene (5 bases). Trimming took 0 bases from V and 5 from J, leaving 13 bases between them. The CDR3 runs 15 residues. The germline gives CDR1 LNHNV, CDR2 YYDKDF (reference sequence). CDR3 in amino acids: CATSRDRGRGYGYTF. In nucleotides, the CDR3 is TGTGCCACCAGCAGAGATCGGGGGAGAGGGTATGGCTACACCTTC.

The V call is TRBV27, the J call TRBJ2-1; 8 bases align to TRBD1. The CDR3 has 14 residues. V trimming: 8 bases; J trimming: 3 bases; junction bases outside the gene matches: 6. CDR1 MNHEY and CDR2 SMNVEV come from the germline V gene (reference sequence). The CDR3 loop reads CASARTGYYNEQFF. The CDR3 coding sequence is TGTGCCAGCGCACGGACAGGGTACTACAATGAGCAGTTCTTC.

This rearrangement joins TRBV30 to TRBJ2-3; TRBD1 matches at 10 bases. The length of the CDR3 is 15 residues. Germline V lookup: CDR1 GTSNPN, CDR2 SVGIG (reference sequence). The V and J ends lost 4 bases and 6 bases, in that order; junction bases with no gene match: 10. CDR3 DNA sequence: TGTGCCTGGACTTCCGGGACAGGGGTACCCGATACGCAGTATTTT. Encoded protein: CAWTSGTGVPDTQYF.

The V and J genes are TRBV25-1 and TRBJ1-1, with a tentative D call TRBD1 (5 bases). V was cut by 0 bases and J by 3 bases, with 14 bases left in between. Germline V CDR1 and CDR2: MGHDK, SYGVNS. CDR3 length: 16 amino acids. CDR3 loop: CASSEYSGGVDTEAFF. CDR3 sequence (DNA): TGTGCCAGCAGTGAATACTCGGGGGGTGTCGACACTGAAGCTTTCTTT.

The chain has TRBV4-1 and TRBJ2-4; maybe TRBD2 (5 bases). With 2 bases removed from V and 1 base from J, the gap between germline ends came to 12 bases. The CDR3 is 16 residues long. CDR1 and CDR2 (germline): MGHRA, YSYEKL. The CDR3 protein is CASSQIGEFAKNIQYF. The DNA of the CDR3 is TGCGCCAGCAGCCAAATTGGGGAGTTCGCCAAAAACATTCAGTACTTC.

The chain links TRBV27 to TRBJ2-1; tentative D call: TRBD1 (5 bases). Germline CDR1 MNHEY, CDR2 SMNVEV (reference sequence). CDR3 size: 14 residues. V was clipped by 3 bases and J by 1 base, with 7 bases between them. The CDR3 nucleotides are TGTGCCAGCAGTTTCACAGGTTCCTACAATGAGCAGTTCTTC. Translation gives CASSFTGSYNEQFF.

The rearrangement links TRBV7-9 to TRBJ2-7; no clear D gene. The CDR3 has 11 residues. Trimming shortened V by 5 bases and J by 2 bases, and 4 bases separated the two germline ends. Germline values: CDR1 SEHNR, CDR2 FQNEAQ (reference sequence). CDR3 nucleotide sequence: TGTGCCAGCAGCACAGCCTACGAGCAGTACTTC. Its translation: CASSTAYEQYF.

This rearrangement joins TRBV15 to TRBJ1-3; D call uncertain. Germline CDR1 and CDR2: LNHNV and YYDKDF (reference sequence). CDR3 length equals 10 residues. Trimming stripped 11 bases from V and 4 bases from J, with 6 bases between. CDR3 nucleotides: TGTGCCCCCCGGGGAAACACCATATATTTT. Amino acid sequence: CAPRGNTIYF.